Presented here are 27 T cell receptor beta chains from one specimen sequenced in a study of shared clonotypes between healthy human individuals. The method was immunoSEQ multiplex PCR; TCRdb's version includes in-frame clones alone and lacks a portion of them. The data contain over 75,000 clones, around 68% of them singletons. The sequenced sample was memory CD8+ T cells sorted from blood. Subset given: CD45RO+ cells pooled with CCR7-negative TemRA cells. All receptors come from a man aged 25 to 45 in good health.

The chain carries TRBV19 and TRBJ2-3, with D perhaps matching TRBD2 (5 bases). The CDR3 length is 17 residues. Germline V lookup: CDR1 LNHDA, CDR2 SQIVND (reference sequence). The V and J ends lost 2 bases and 0 bases respectively, with 15 bases between them. The CDR3 loop reads CASSINWAGQSTDTQYF. The DNA for the CDR3 is TGTGCCAGTAGTATAAATTGGGCGGGCCAAAGCACAGATACGCAGTATTTT. The whole variable domain, filled in from reference TRBV19 and TRBJ2-3, reads DGGITQSPKYLFRKEGQNVTLSCEQNLNHDAMYWYRQDPGQGLRLIYYSQIVNDFQKGDIAEGYSVSREKKESFPLTVTSAQKNPTAFYLCASSINWAGQSTDTQYFGPGTRLTVL.

V gene TRBV14 combines with J gene TRBJ2-2; TRBD2 matches at 10 bases. This CDR3 spans 14 amino acids. CDR1 and CDR2 (germline): SGHDN, FVKESK. V was pared by 4 bases and J by 5 bases, with 1 base of the junction left unmatched. Here the CDR3 DNA reads TGTGCCAGCAGCCGTAGCGGGAGGACCGGGGAGCTGTTTTTT. This translates into CASSRSGRTGELFF.

In this sample, this clone turned up once. The chain joins TRBV5-6 to TRBJ2-7; D unresolved. The CDR3 length is 12 residues. Germline CDR1 and CDR2: SGHDT and YYEEEE. The V and J ends lost 2 bases and 0 bases respectively, with 3 bases between them. CDR3 DNA sequence: TGTGCCAGCAGCTTTCTCTCCTACGAGCAGTACTTC. Residues: CASSFLSYEQYF.

This clone has only a few counts. The CDR3 protein is CASSYRDYYEQYF. The CDR3 DNA reads TGTGCCAGCAGTTACCGCGACTACTACGAGCAGTACTTC. This chain uses TRBV6-5 with TRBJ2-7, with a weak D call TRBD2 (5 bases). CDR1 and CDR2 from the germline V gene are MNHEY and SVGAGI. The CDR3 runs 13 residues. V shed 2 bases and J shed 3 bases, with 8 bases lying between them.

The chain employs TRBV7-9 and TRBJ2-7; 8 nucleotides match TRBD1. Germline CDR1 is SEHNR and CDR2 is FQNEAQ (reference sequence). V lost 5 bases and J lost 6; bases outside the gene matches: 12. The CDR3 length is 15 residues. The CDR3 sequence is CASSQRQGQLREQYF. The CDR3 DNA sequence: TGTGCCAGCAGCCAGAGACAGGGGCAACTTCGCGAGCAGTACTTC.

This clone has at least ten counts. The genes are TRBV14 and TRBJ2-1; D is unresolved. CDR1 is SGHDN, CDR2 FVKESK, per germline. This CDR3 is built from 13 residues. V shed 1 base and J shed 7 bases, with 8 bases lying between them. For the CDR3, the DNA is TGTGCCAGCAGCCAAGGCAGTCCTAATGAGCAGTTCTTC. This codes for CASSQGSPNEQFF.

The chain is built from TRBV28 and TRBJ2-7; D is uncertain. Per germline, CDR1 MDHEN and CDR2 SYDVKM. V was shortened by 1 base and J by 2 bases, with 12 bases between the two germline ends. This CDR3 has 15 amino acids. The CDR3 sequence is CASSLSGPSPYEQYF. CDR3 DNA sequence: TGTGCCAGCAGTTTATCAGGTCCCAGTCCCTACGAGCAGTACTTC.

This clone was found a few times. This chain uses TRBV7-9 with TRBJ2-7; D ambiguous. V was pared by 5 bases and J by 4 bases, with 12 bases between. The CDR3 is 13 residues long. CDR1 and CDR2 (germline): SEHNR, FQNEAQ (reference sequence). The CDR3 loop is CASSQQVAYEQYF. The CDR3, as DNA: TGTGCCAGCAGCCAACAAGTGGCGTACGAGCAGTACTTC.

The rearrangement links TRBV30 to TRBJ1-1, with D uncertain. Trimming left V 1 base short and J 2 bases short, with 11 bases between. CDR1 GTSNPN and CDR2 SVGIG come from the germline V gene (reference sequence). The CDR3 totals 14 residues. CDR3 nucleotide sequence: TGTGCCTGGAGTGGCCGGGCCCTTAACACTGAAGCTTTCTTT. This codes for CAWSGRALNTEAFF.

The gene calls are TRBV19 and TRBJ2-2; 8 positions agree with TRBD1. Germline-derived CDR1 and CDR2 are LNHDA and SQIVND (reference sequence). The CDR3 sequence is 14 residues long. With V trimmed by 4 bases and J by 6 bases, 4 bases remained unmatched. CDR3 protein: CASSTSGGPGELFF. Written as DNA, the CDR3 is TGTGCCAGTAGTACCTCAGGGGGCCCCGGGGAGCTGTTTTTT.

The V and J genes are TRBV20-1 and TRBJ2-5, with unresolved D. The CDR3 extends over 11 amino acids. Trimming took 6 bases from V and 6 from J, leaving 11 bases between them. Germline lookup yields CDR1 DFQATT and CDR2 SNEGSKA (reference sequence). The CDR3 DNA follows: TGCAGTGCCGACGGCCCGAAGACCCAGTACTTC. It encodes CSADGPKTQYF.

This clone showed up just once. This chain connects TRBV7-8 to TRBJ1-2, with 7 positions matching TRBD1. V gave up 5 bases and J gave up 7 bases; unmatched junction bases: 7. Germline-derived CDR1 and CDR2 are SGHVS and FQNEAQ. The CDR3 extends over 13 amino acids. In nucleotides, the CDR3 is TGTGCCAGCAGCCAAAATACAGGGGTTGGCTACACCTTC. Residues: CASSQNTGVGYTF.

This clone was counted once. This chain connects TRBV25-1 to TRBJ2-3; 11 bases line up with TRBD2. The CDR3 contains 14 residues. J was trimmed by 4 bases and V by 6 bases; bases with no gene match: 3. Per germline, CDR1 MGHDK and CDR2 SYGVNS. CDR3 in amino acids: CASRLAGGPDTQYF. In DNA, the CDR3 is TGTGCCAGCAGGTTAGCGGGAGGGCCAGATACGCAGTATTTT.

The genes are TRBV4-2 and TRBJ2-7, with 9 bases lining up with TRBD2. The V gene end was trimmed by 5 bases and the J gene end by 4 bases; junction bases not matched to a gene: 9. CDR3 length: 15 residues. The V gene's germline CDR1 is LGHNA and CDR2 YNFKEQ. CDR3 loop: CASSLSGSGGYEQYF. Written as DNA, the CDR3 is TGTGCCAGCAGCTTGTCGGGTAGCGGGGGATACGAGCAGTACTTC.

V usage is TRBV28 and J usage is TRBJ1-1, with D tentatively TRBD1 (5 bases). The CDR3 contains 15 residues. V was trimmed by 6 bases and J by 3 bases, leaving 17 bases between them. CDR1 is MDHEN and CDR2 is SYDVKM in the germline V gene. CDR3 protein: CASREHTGFYTEAFF. The CDR3 bases are TGTGCCAGCAGAGAACATACAGGTTTTTACACTGAAGCTTTCTTT. Full variable domain (rest looked up from reference TRBV28 and TRBJ1-1): DVKVTQSSRYLVKRTGEKVFLECVQDMDHENMFWYRQDPGLGLRLIYFSYDVKMKEKGDIPEGYSVSREKKERFSLILESASTNQTSMYLCASREHTGFYTEAFFGQGTRLTVV.

The gene calls are TRBV10-3 and TRBJ2-1; 12 positions agree with TRBD2. Germline values: CDR1 ENHRY, CDR2 SYGVKD. The J segment lost 1 base and the V segment lost 3 bases, leaving 10 bases of the junction unmatched. CDR3 length: 19 amino acids. CDR3 nucleotide sequence: TGTGCCATCAGTGACCCTAGCGGGAGGGGTAGCCCGTCCTACAATGAGCAGTTCTTC. Translation gives CAISDPSGRGSPSYNEQFF.

A note on this clone: Different DNA sequences within this sample yield the same CDR3. The chain uses TRBV27 and TRBJ1-3; a weak D match, TRBD1 (5 bases). The CDR3 loop spans 14 amino acids. Germline CDR1 MNHEY, CDR2 SMNVEV (reference sequence). Deletions cut 3 bases from V and 1 base from J, with 7 bases between. CDR3 residues: CASSLGPSGNTIYF. In DNA, the CDR3 is TGTGCCAGCAGTTTGGGACCGTCTGGAAACACCATATATTTT.

This clone was observed at least ten times. This rearrangement joins TRBV14 to TRBJ1-2, with unresolved D. The CDR3 has 16 amino acids. Germline values: CDR1 SGHDN, CDR2 FVKESK. The ends were cut back, 4 bases at V and 3 bases at J, with 18 bases in the middle. The CDR3 DNA is TGTGCCAGCAGCCTTCTCTTAGCGGGTCTTGACTATGGCTACACCTTC. Translated: CASSLLLAGLDYGYTF.

The J gene is TRBJ2-2, the V gene TRBV5-5, with unresolved D. CDR1 and CDR2 (germline): SGHKS, YYEKEE (reference sequence). Trimming shortened V by 0 bases and J by 2 bases, and 8 bases separated the two germline ends. The CDR3 consists of 15 residues. For the CDR3, the DNA is TGTGCCAGCAGCTTGGCCGCCCACAACACCGGGGAGCTGTTTTTT. This translates into CASSLAAHNTGELFF.

The rearrangement uses TRBV28 and TRBJ2-7; perhaps TRBD1 as D (6 bases). V gave up 5 bases and J gave up 0 bases, with 17 bases separating them. Germline V gene data show CDR1 as MDHEN and CDR2 as SYDVKM. The CDR3 runs to 16 residues. Here the CDR3 reads CASSPSAGTHSYEQYF. The CDR3 DNA reads as TGTGCCAGCAGTCCATCCGCCGGGACACACTCCTACGAGCAGTACTTC. The variable domain in full, with the rest retrieved from reference TRBV28 and TRBJ2-7, is DVKVTQSSRYLVKRTGEKVFLECVQDMDHENMFWYRQDPGLGLRLIYFSYDVKMKEKGDIPEGYSVSREKKERFSLILESASTNQTSMYLCASSPSAGTHSYEQYFGPGTRLTVT.

The chain employs TRBV7-9 and TRBJ1-1, with D tentatively TRBD1 (5 bases). Germline-derived CDR1 and CDR2 are SEHNR and FQNEAQ (reference sequence). V was pared by 2 bases and J by 0 bases, with 16 bases between. This CDR3 is built from 17 residues. CDR3 region: CASSLLPRAGLNTEAFF. CDR3 bases: TGTGCCAGCAGCTTACTCCCGCGGGCAGGGCTGAACACTGAAGCTTTCTTT.

The chain uses TRBV5-1 and TRBJ2-4; 11 bases are shared with TRBD1. Losses at the gene ends were 4 bases for V and 1 base for J; bases not matched to a gene: 4. Per the germline V gene, CDR1 is SGHRS and CDR2 is YFSETQ. This CDR3 has 16 residues. CDR3 protein: CASSKDRGLAKNIQYF. Here the CDR3 DNA reads TGCGCCAGCAGCAAGGACAGGGGGCTTGCCAAAAACATTCAGTACTTC.

The V call is TRBV18, the J call TRBJ2-3, with D maybe TRBD1 (6 bases). Germline CDR1 KGHSH, CDR2 LQKENI. Trimming took off 5 bases at V and 0 bases at J, with 12 bases between the two ends. This CDR3 has 15 residues. The CDR3, as DNA: TGTGCCAGCTCATTGGCAGGGGAAAGCACAGATACGCAGTATTTT. Translated: CASSLAGESTDTQYF.

This rearrangement joins TRBV5-1 to TRBJ2-1; D not resolved. This CDR3 contains 15 residues. Deletions cut 0 bases from V and 9 bases from J, with 16 bases between. Looked up from germline, CDR1 is SGHRS and CDR2 is YFSETQ. DNA of the CDR3: TGCGCCAGCAGCTTGGTGGATACGATTAGGTCTGAGCAGTTCTTC. Protein: CASSLVDTIRSEQFF. Complete variable domain (other parts from reference TRBV5-1 and TRBJ2-1): KAGVTQTPRYLIKTRGQQVTLSCSPISGHRSVSWYQQTPGQGLQFLFEYFSETQRNKGNFPGRFSGRQFSNSRSEMNVSTLELGDSALYLCASSLVDTIRSEQFFGPGTRLTVL.

This chain uses TRBV2 with TRBJ1-5, with no clear D. The CDR3 covers 12 residues. Trimming cost V 7 bases and J 8 bases, with 12 bases left between them. Germline CDR1 is SNHLY and CDR2 is FYNNEI. The CDR3 DNA reads TGTGCCAGCAACTACGCCGAGGAGCCCCAGCATTTT. The encoded protein is CASNYAEEPQHF.

Here the CDR3 reads CASSLGTPSSYNEQFF. The CDR3 coding sequence is TGTGCCAGCAGTTTAGGGACTCCTTCCTCCTACAATGAGCAGTTCTTC. The J gene is TRBJ2-1, the V gene TRBV27, with D possibly TRBD2 on 6 matching bases. Trimming took 2 bases from V and 0 from J, leaving 11 bases between them. Germline CDR1 MNHEY, CDR2 SMNVEV (reference sequence). CDR3 length equals 16 residues.

Many counts were recorded for this clone. V and J are TRBV6-5 and TRBJ2-7, with D uncertain. Deletions cut 5 bases from V and 3 bases from J, with 8 bases between. CDR3 size: 12 residues. CDR1 MNHEY and CDR2 SVGAGI come from the germline V gene. CDR3 nucleotides: TGTGCCAGCAGTGACCACGACTACGAGCAGTACTTC. It encodes CASSDHDYEQYF.